These 19 T cell receptor beta chains came from one sample sequenced in a study of post-analysis software for immune sequencing data. Study conclusions and caveats: Patients had higher frequencies than controls of roughly 5 TRBV segments, including TRBV5-6, TRBV5-1 and TRBV20-1.

No antigen has been assigned to these receptors. Unique molecular identifiers had been added to the TCR beta cDNA libraries. A single record per CDR3 protein comes from TCRdb applying MiXCR to the PCR reads. The sample holds hundreds of thousands of distinct CDR3 sequences, 55% to 70% seen once. Sequencing used blood. Receptor source: a girl aged 2 to 9 with multiple sclerosis.

The V and J genes are TRBV10-3 and TRBJ2-5; D remains ambiguous. V was cut by 2 bases and J by 0 bases, with 10 bases left in between. The CDR3 contains 15 residues. Germline V gene data show CDR1 as ENHRY and CDR2 as SYGVKD. CDR3 region: CAISELGGDQETQYF. The CDR3 DNA sequence: TGTGCCATCAGTGAGCTGGGTGGGGACCAAGAGACCCAGTACTTC.

CDR3 region: CASSLEASAVNQPQHF. The DNA of the CDR3 is TGTGCCAGCAGCTTAGAGGCCTCCGCGGTAAATCAGCCCCAGCATTTT. The gene calls are TRBV7-8 and TRBJ1-5; no firm D call. The V and J ends lost 1 base and 4 bases respectively, with 14 bases between them. The CDR3 contains 16 residues. Germline CDR1 SGHVS, CDR2 FQNEAQ.

The rearrangement uses TRBV14 and TRBJ2-1, with 8 nucleotides matching TRBD1. The CDR3 loop spans 16 amino acids. The germline CDR1 and CDR2 sequences are SGHDN and FVKESK. The J segment lost 2 bases and the V segment lost 0 bases, leaving 3 bases of the junction unmatched. The CDR3 DNA follows: TGTGCCAGCAGCCAAGATCGGGACAGGACCTACAATGAGCAGTTCTTC. Its protein product is CASSQDRDRTYNEQFF. Full variable domain (remainder filled in from reference TRBV14 and TRBJ2-1): EAGVTQFPSHSVIEKGQTVTLRCDPISGHDNLYWYRRVMGKEIKFLLHFVKESKQDESGMPNNRFLAERTGGTYSTLKVQPAELEDSGVYFCASSQDRDRTYNEQFFGPGTRLTVL.

This clonotype was seen ten or more times. The junction departs from the called germline gene at one end, perhaps through a read error. The chain carries TRBV3-1 and TRBJ2-7; TRBD1 might be the D (6 bases). From germline, CDR1 is LGHDT and CDR2 YNNKEL (reference sequence). The CDR3 has 13 residues. CDR3 in DNA: TGTGCCAGCAGTCAAGGACAGTCCTACGAGCAGTACTTC. It is translated as CASSQGQSYEQYF.

The chain couples TRBV10-3 to TRBJ2-1; a possible D gene is TRBD2 (6 bases). Deletions cut 0 bases from V and 5 bases from J, with 11 bases between. The CDR3 loop spans 15 amino acids. Germline assignment: CDR1 ENHRY and CDR2 SYGVKD. This CDR3 is CAISESGTLDNEQFF. CDR3 DNA: TGTGCCATCAGTGAGTCCGGGACTCTCGACAATGAGCAGTTCTTC.

The sample holds a few counts of this clonotype. The rearrangement uses TRBV29-1 and TRBJ2-3; D perhaps matches TRBD2 (5 bases). CDR3 length: 13 amino acids. Germline CDR1 reads SQVTM; CDR2 reads ANQGSEA. The V and J ends lost 5 bases and 6 bases respectively, with 15 bases between them. The CDR3 coding sequence is TGCAGCGTTCAGTCTAGCTTAGCGGATACGCAGTATTTT. The encoded protein is CSVQSSLADTQYF.

This clonotype occurred a few times. The chain links TRBV5-1 to TRBJ2-5, with TRBD2 as a possible D gene (5 bases). This CDR3 comprises 14 residues. Per germline, CDR1 SGHRS and CDR2 YFSETQ. Trimming removed 0 bases from V and 4 bases from J, with 10 bases in between. CDR3 protein: CASSLGGQGETQYF. The CDR3 DNA reads TGCGCCAGCAGCTTGGGCGGGCAAGGAGAGACCCAGTACTTC. Full variable domain (rest looked up from reference TRBV5-1 and TRBJ2-5): KAGVTQTPRYLIKTRGQQVTLSCSPISGHRSVSWYQQTPGQGLQFLFEYFSETQRNKGNFPGRFSGRQFSNSRSEMNVSTLELGDSALYLCASSLGGQGETQYFGPGTRLLVL.

The table lists this clonotype with a few counts. The genes are TRBV7-2 and TRBJ2-5, with unresolved D. V was pared by 0 bases and J by 5 bases, with 7 bases between. This CDR3 comprises 13 residues. Germline-derived CDR1 and CDR2 are SGHTA and FQGNSA. CDR3 sequence: CASSLAEWETQYF. The CDR3 DNA reads TGTGCCAGCAGCTTAGCGGAATGGGAGACCCAGTACTTC.

The DNA for the CDR3 is TGTGCCAGCAGTGGGATCTACTATGGCTACACCTTC. Translated, it gives CASSGIYYGYTF. The V gene is TRBV6-2 or TRBV6-3, the J gene TRBJ1-2; D is unresolved. Germline CDR1 reads MNHEY; CDR2 reads SVGEGT. V lost 5 bases and J 3 bases, leaving 7 bases between the germline ends. CDR3 length: 12 amino acids.

This chain links TRBV12-3 or TRBV12-4 with TRBJ2-7; D gene uncertain. Deletions cut 5 bases from V and 4 bases from J, with 6 bases between. The CDR3 sequence is 11 residues long. For the CDR3, the DNA is TGTGCCAGCAGTACCATTTACGAGCAGTACTTC. Its translation: CASSTIYEQYF.

The gene calls are TRBV5-1 and TRBJ2-3; D unclear. Germline V lookup: CDR1 SGHRS, CDR2 YFSETQ. The CDR3 covers 13 residues. Trimming pared 0 bases from V and 11 bases from J, leaving 13 bases between. The CDR3 reads CASSLAHFDQQYF. The CDR3 nucleotides are TGCGCCAGCAGCTTGGCCCATTTTGATCAGCAGTATTTT.

The chain uses TRBV5-1 and TRBJ2-7, with 11 nucleotides matching TRBD1. V lost 4 bases and J lost 7; bases outside the gene matches: 10. The CDR3 consists of 15 residues. Germline values: CDR1 SGHRS, CDR2 YFSETQ. CDR3 DNA sequence: TGCGCCAGCAGCCTAGGACAGGGGGCAGCGGGGGAGCAGTACTTC. Translating gives CASSLGQGAAGEQYF. Drawing the rest from reference TRBV5-1 and TRBJ2-7, the complete variable domain is KAGVTQTPRYLIKTRGQQVTLSCSPISGHRSVSWYQQTPGQGLQFLFEYFSETQRNKGNFPGRFSGRQFSNSRSEMNVSTLELGDSALYLCASSLGQGAAGEQYFGPGTRLTVT.

The chain joins TRBV12-5 to TRBJ2-7, with D possibly being TRBD1 or TRBD2 (5 bases each). In germline, CDR1 is LGHNT, CDR2 FRNRAP. The length of the CDR3 is 15 residues. V lost 4 bases and J lost 0, with 13 bases in between. CDR3 DNA: TGTGCTAGTGGTTCGCCGGGACGTCTCTCCTACGAGCAGTACTTC. It encodes CASGSPGRLSYEQYF.

This clonotype occurred a few times. The genes are TRBV29-1 and TRBJ2-1; D is ambiguous. The CDR3 is 12 amino acids. Germline CDR1 reads SQVTM; CDR2 reads ANQGSEA. V was trimmed by 2 bases and J by 8 bases, leaving 10 bases between them. CDR3 loop: CSVERTGDEQFF. The CDR3, as DNA: TGCAGCGTTGAACGGACCGGCGATGAGCAGTTCTTC.

The table lists this clonotype with a few counts. J is TRBJ2-1 and V is TRBV7-2, with 7 nucleotides matching TRBD2. CDR1 and CDR2 (germline): SGHTA, FQGNSA. V trimming: 6 bases; J trimming: 1 base; junction bases outside the gene matches: 9. The length of the CDR3 is 16 residues. This CDR3 reads CASSSSSGSSYNEQFF. The DNA for the CDR3 is TGTGCCAGCAGTTCTTCTAGCGGATCATCCTACAATGAGCAGTTCTTC.

V usage is TRBV27 and J usage is TRBJ2-1; 7 bases line up with TRBD2. CDR1 and CDR2 from the germline V gene are MNHEY and SMNVEV (reference sequence). CDR3 length: 15 residues. After removal of 4 bases from V and 8 bases from J, the junction contained 11 bases not matched to a gene. DNA of the CDR3: TGTGCCAGCAGTTGGGCTAGCGGTACTTCCGATGAGCAGTTCTTC. It encodes CASSWASGTSDEQFF.

This clonotype was seen more than once but under ten times. This sequence joins TRBV29-1 and TRBJ1-5; 8 bases agree with TRBD1. Germline values: CDR1 SQVTM, CDR2 ANQGSEA. The ends lost 7 bases at V and 2 bases at J; junction bases unmatched: 7. This CDR3 is 14 amino acids long. CDR3 sequence (DNA): TGCAGCGCTGGCGTGGGACAGGGCAATCAGCCCCAGCATTTT. It translates to CSAGVGQGNQPQHF.

The chain carries TRBV20-1 and TRBJ2-1; a weak D match, TRBD2 (5 bases). The CDR3 contains 12 residues. V gave up 5 bases and J gave up 7 bases, with 12 bases separating them. Germline V gives CDR1 DFQATT, CDR2 SNEGSKA (reference sequence). CDR3 residues: CSAPPPGNEQFF. As DNA, the CDR3 is TGCAGTGCTCCCCCGCCGGGGAATGAGCAGTTCTTC.

The chain carries TRBV20-1 and TRBJ2-3; weak D call: TRBD1 (5 bases). The germline gives CDR1 DFQATT, CDR2 SNEGSKA (reference sequence). This CDR3 is 14 amino acids long. Trimming took 2 bases from V and 1 from J, leaving 10 bases between them. CDR3 DNA sequence: TGCAGTGCTAGAACCCCGACAGGCACAGATACGCAGTATTTT. Amino acid sequence: CSARTPTGTDTQYF.